The clone carrying this T cell receptor beta chain was recorded many times. Its antigen remains unknown. This entry is derived from a study of T cell repertoires in cytomegalovirus infection. On the study more broadly: From public TCR beta signatures came an indication of both CMV infection and matching HLA type.

Points from the study as a whole: Carriers of CMV plus the relevant HLA were identified by cumulative public TCR beta family frequency. Dominating the ex vivo response were HLA-C-restricted CMV-specific TCR beta clonotypes.

Via MiXCR, TCRdb re-called the reads, giving one row per CDR3 protein. Counted here are about 70,000 distinct CDR3 sequences, 20% to 25% occurring once; the ten biggest clones make up roughly two thirds. CDR3 length: 13 amino acids. V shed 5 bases and J 5 bases; nucleotides not matched to a gene: 4. The sample consisted of CD8+ T cells from cultured PBMCs, taken from culture after CMV antigen stimulation. The chain couples TRBV12-3 or TRBV12-4 to TRBJ1-2; 8 nucleotides agree with TRBD1. The TCR sequence derives from a human donor in good health (CMV status not recorded). Some clones in this sample may be carry-over from other donors' samples. The CDR3 region is CASSRGQGYGYTF. CDR3 DNA sequence: TGTGCCAGCAGTCGCGGACAGGGTTATGGCTACACCTTC.